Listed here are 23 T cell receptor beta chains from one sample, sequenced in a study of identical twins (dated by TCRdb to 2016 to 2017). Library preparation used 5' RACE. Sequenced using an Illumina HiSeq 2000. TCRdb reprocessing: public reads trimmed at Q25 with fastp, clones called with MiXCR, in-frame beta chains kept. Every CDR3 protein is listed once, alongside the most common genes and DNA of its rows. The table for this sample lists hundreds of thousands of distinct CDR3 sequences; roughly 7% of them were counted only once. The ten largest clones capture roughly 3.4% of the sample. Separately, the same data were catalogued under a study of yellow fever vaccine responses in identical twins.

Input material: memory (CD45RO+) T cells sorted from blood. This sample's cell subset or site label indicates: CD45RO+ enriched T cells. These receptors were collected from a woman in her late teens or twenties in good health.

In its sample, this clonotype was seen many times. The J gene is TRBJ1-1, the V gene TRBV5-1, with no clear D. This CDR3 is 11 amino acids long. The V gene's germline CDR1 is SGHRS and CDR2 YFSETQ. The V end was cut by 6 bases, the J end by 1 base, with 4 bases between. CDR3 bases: TGCGCCAGCATGGAGAACACTGAAGCTTTCTTT. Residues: CASMENTEAFF.

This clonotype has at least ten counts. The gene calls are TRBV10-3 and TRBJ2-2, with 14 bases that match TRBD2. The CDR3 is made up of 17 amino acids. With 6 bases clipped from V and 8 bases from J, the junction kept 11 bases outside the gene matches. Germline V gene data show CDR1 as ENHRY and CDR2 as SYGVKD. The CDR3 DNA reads TGTGCCATCAGCTCCGGACTAGCGGGGGGCATCTTTGGGGAGCTGTTTTTT. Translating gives CAISSGLAGGIFGELFF.

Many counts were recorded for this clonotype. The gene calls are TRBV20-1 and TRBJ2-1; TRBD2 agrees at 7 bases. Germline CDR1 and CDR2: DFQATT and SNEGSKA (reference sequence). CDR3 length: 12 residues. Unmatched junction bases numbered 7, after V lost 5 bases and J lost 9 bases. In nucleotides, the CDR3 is TGCAGTGCTGGGAGGGATACGGGTGAGCAGTTCTTC. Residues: CSAGRDTGEQFF.

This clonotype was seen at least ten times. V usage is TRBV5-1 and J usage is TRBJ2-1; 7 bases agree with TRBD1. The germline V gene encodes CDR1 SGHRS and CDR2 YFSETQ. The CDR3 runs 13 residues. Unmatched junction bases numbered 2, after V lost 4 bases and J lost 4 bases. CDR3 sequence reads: CASSGDRYNEQFF. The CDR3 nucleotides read TGCGCCAGCAGCGGGGACAGATACAATGAGCAGTTCTTC.

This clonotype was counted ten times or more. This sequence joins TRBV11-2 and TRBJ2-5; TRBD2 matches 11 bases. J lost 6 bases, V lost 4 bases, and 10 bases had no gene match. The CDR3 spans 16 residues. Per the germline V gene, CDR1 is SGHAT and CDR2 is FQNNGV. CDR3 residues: CASSSWTSGSQKTQYF. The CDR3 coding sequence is TGTGCCAGCAGCTCTTGGACTAGCGGGTCCCAGAAGACCCAGTACTTC.

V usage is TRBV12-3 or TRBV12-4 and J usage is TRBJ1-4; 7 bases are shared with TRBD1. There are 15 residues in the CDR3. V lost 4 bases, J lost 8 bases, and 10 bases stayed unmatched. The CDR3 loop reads CASSSRQGNSEKLFF. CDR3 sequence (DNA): TGTGCCAGCAGTTCGCGACAGGGCAATTCCGAAAAACTGTTTTTT.

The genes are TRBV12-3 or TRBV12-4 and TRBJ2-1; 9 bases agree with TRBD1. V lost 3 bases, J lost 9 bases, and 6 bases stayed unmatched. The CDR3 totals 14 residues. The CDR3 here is CASSFKQGAGEQFF. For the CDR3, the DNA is TGTGCCAGCAGTTTTAAACAGGGGGCCGGTGAGCAGTTCTTC.

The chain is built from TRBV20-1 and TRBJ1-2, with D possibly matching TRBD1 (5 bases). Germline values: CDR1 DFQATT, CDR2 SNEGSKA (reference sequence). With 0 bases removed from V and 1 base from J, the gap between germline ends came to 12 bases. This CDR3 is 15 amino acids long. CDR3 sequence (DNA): TGCAGTGCTAGAGATGGGGGAGTTGTTAACTATGGCTACACCTTC. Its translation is CSARDGGVVNYGYTF.

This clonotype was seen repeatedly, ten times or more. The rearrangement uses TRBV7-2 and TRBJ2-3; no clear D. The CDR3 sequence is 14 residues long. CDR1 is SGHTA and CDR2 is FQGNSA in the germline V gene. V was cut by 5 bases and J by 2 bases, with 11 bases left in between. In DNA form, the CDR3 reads TGTGCCAGCAGCCCAGGACGGTCCACAGATACGCAGTATTTT. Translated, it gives CASSPGRSTDTQYF.

CDR3 coding DNA: TGTGCCAGCAGCAAACGCACTAGCGGGGGGCGAAATAGCTCCTACAATGAGCAGTTCTTC. Protein sequence: CASSKRTSGGRNSSYNEQFF. The genes are TRBV7-6 and TRBJ2-1; 12 nucleotides match TRBD2. Per the germline V gene, CDR1 is SGHVS and CDR2 is FNYEAQ. J lost 0 bases, V lost 5 bases, and 14 bases had no gene match. The CDR3 has 20 residues.

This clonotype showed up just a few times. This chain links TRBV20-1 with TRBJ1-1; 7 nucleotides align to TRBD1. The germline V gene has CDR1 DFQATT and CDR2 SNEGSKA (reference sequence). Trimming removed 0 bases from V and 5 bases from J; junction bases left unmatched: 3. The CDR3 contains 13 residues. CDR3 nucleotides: TGCAGTGCTAGAGAGACAGGGAGGACTGAAGCTTTCTTT. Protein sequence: CSARETGRTEAFF.

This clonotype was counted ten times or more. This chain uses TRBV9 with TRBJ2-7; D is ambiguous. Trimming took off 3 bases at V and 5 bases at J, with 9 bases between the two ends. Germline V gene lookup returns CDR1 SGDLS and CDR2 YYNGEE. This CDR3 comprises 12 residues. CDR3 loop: CASSGLGDEQYF. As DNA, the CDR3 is TGTGCCAGCAGCGGGCTAGGAGACGAGCAGTACTTC.

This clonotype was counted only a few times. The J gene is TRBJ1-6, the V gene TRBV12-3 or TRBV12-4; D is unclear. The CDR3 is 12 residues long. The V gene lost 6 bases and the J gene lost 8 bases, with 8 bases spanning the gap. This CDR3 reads CASRERDSPLHF. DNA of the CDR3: TGTGCCAGCAGAGAGAGGGATTCACCCCTCCACTTT.

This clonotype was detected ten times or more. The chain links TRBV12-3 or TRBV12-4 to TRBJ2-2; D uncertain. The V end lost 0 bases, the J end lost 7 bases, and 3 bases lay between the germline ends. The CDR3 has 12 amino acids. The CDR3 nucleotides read TGTGCCAGCAGTTTAGCTGGCGGGGAGCTGTTTTTT. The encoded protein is CASSLAGGELFF.

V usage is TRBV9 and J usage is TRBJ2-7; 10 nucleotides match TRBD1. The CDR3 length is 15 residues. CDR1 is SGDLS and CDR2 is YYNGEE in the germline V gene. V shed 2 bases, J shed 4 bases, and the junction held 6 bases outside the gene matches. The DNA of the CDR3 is TGTGCCAGCAGCGTCGCCGGGACAGGGGTTTACGAGCAGTACTTC. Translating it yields CASSVAGTGVYEQYF.

This CDR3 reads CASSSDVAGAGANEQFF. The CDR3 DNA is TGTGCCAGCAGTTCGGATGTAGCGGGAGCCGGGGCCAATGAGCAGTTCTTC. J is TRBJ2-1 and V is TRBV12-3 or TRBV12-4; 9 positions agree with TRBD2. The CDR3 is 17 amino acids. J gave up 6 bases and V 4 bases, and 13 bases lay outside the gene matches.

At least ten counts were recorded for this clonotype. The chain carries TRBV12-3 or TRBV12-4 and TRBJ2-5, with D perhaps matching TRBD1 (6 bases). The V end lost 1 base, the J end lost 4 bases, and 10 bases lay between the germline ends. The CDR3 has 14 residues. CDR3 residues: CASSLGGLGETQYF. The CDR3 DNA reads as TGTGCCAGCAGTTTAGGGGGGCTGGGAGAGACCCAGTACTTC.

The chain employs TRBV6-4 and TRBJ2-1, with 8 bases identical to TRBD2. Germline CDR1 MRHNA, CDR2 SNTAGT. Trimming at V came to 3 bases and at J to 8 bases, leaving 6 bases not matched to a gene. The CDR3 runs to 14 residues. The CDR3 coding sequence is TGTGCCAGCAGTGAGGCGGGAGGAAAGGATGAGCAGTTCTTC. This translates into CASSEAGGKDEQFF.

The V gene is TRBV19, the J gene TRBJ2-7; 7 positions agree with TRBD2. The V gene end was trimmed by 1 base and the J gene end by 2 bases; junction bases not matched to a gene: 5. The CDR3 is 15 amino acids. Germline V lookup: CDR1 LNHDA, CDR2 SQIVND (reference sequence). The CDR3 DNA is TGTGCCAGTAGTATAGTTGGGCTAGCGGCCTACGAGCAGTACTTC. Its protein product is CASSIVGLAAYEQYF.

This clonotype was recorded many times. CDR3 DNA: TGTGCCAGCAGCCTTACAAAAAACACTGAAGCTTTCTTT. It encodes CASSLTKNTEAFF. The genes are TRBV14 and TRBJ1-1; no definite D call. V lost 4 bases and J 2 bases, leaving 8 bases between the germline ends. This CDR3 has 13 amino acids. CDR1 SGHDN and CDR2 FVKESK come from the germline V gene.

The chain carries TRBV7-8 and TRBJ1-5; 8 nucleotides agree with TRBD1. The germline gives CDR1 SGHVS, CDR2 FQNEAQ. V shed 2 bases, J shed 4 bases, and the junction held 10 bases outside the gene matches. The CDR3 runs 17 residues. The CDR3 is CASSLNWGQALNQPQHF. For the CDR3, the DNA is TGTGCCAGCAGCTTAAATTGGGGACAGGCATTAAATCAGCCCCAGCATTTT.

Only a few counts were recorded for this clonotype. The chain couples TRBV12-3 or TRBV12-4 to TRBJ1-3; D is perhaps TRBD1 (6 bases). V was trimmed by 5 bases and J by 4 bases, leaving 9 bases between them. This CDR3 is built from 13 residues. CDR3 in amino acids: CASSRTEGNTIYF. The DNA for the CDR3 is TGTGCCAGCAGTCGGACAGAGGGAAACACCATATATTTT.

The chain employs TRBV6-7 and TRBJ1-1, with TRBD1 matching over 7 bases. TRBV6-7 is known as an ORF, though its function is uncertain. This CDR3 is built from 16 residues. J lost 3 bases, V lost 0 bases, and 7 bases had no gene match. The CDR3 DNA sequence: TGTGCCAGCAGTTACTCAAGGCCCGGGACAGACACTGAAGCTTTCTTT. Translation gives CASSYSRPGTDTEAFF.